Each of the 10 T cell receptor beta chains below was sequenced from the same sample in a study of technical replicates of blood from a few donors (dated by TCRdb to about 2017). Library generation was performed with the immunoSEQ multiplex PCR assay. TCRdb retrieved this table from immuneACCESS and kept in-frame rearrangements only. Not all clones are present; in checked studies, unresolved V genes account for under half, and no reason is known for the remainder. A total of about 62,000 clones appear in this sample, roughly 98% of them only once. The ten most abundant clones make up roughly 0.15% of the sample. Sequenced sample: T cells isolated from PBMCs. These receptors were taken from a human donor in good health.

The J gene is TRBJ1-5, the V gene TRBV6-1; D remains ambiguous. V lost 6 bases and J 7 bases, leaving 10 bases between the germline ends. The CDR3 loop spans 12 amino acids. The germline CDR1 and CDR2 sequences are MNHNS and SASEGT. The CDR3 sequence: CASRQSRQPQHF. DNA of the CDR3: TGTGCCAGCAGGCAAAGCAGGCAGCCCCAGCATTTT.

In nucleotides, the CDR3 is TGCAGCGCATTTTTGACAGGGACTGTTAACTATGGCTACACCTTC. Its protein is CSAFLTGTVNYGYTF. V and J are TRBV29-1 and TRBJ1-2, with TRBD1 matching 7 bases. The V gene's germline CDR1 is SQVTM and CDR2 ANQGSEA. Losses at the gene ends were 7 bases for V and 1 base for J; bases not matched to a gene: 12. CDR3 length: 15 residues.

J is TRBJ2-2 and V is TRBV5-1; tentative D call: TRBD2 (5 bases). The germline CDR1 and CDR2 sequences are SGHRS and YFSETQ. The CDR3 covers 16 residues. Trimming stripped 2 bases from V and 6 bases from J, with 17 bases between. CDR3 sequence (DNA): TGCGCCAGCAGCTTAAGCAGTGGAGGTCCCCCCGGGGAGCTGTTTTTT. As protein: CASSLSSGGPPGELFF.

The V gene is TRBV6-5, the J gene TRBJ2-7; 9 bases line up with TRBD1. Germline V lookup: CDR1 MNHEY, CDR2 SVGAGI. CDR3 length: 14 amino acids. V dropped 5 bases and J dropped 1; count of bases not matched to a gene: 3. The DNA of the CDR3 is TGTGCCAGCAGTCGGGACAGGGATTCCTACGAGCAGTACTTC. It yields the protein CASSRDRDSYEQYF.

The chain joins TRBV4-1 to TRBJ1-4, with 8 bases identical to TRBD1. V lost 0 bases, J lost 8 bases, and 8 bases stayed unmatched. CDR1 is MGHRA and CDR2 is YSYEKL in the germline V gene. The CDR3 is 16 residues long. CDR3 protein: CASSQDPGGLIEKLFF. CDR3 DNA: TGCGCCAGCAGCCAAGATCCAGGGGGCCTCATCGAAAAACTGTTTTTT.

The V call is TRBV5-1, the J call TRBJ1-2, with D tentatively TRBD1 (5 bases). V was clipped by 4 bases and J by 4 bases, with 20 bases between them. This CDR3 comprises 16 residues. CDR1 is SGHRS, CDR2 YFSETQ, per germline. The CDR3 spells CASSPDFRLGAYGYTF. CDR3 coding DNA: TGCGCCAGCAGCCCCGATTTCCGCCTTGGGGCCTATGGCTACACCTTC.

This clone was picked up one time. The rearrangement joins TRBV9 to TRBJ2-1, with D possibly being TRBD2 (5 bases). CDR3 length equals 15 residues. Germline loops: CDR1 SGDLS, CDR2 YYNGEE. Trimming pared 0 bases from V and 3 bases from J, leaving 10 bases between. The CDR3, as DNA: TGTGCCAGCAGCGTAGAAGAGGGTGGCTACAATGAGCAGTTCTTC. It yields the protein CASSVEEGGYNEQFF.

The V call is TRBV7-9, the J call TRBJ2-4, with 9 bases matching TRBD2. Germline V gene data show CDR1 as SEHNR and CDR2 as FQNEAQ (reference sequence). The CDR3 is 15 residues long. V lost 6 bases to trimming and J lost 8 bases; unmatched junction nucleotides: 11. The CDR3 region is CASSHSRGGTDIQYF. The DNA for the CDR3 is TGTGCCAGCAGTCACTCGCGGGGGGGTACGGACATTCAGTACTTC.

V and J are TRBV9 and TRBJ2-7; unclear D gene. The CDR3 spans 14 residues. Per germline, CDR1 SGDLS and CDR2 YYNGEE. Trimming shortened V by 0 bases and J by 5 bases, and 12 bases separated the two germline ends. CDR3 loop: CASSVAYGSDEQYF. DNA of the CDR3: TGTGCCAGCAGCGTAGCCTACGGGTCCGACGAGCAGTACTTC.

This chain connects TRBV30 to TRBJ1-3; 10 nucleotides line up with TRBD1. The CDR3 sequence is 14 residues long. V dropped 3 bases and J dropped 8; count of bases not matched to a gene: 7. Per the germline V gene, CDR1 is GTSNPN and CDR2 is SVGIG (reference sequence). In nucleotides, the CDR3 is TGTGCCTGGAGACGGGACAGGGGTGTAGACACCATATATTTT. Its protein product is CAWRRDRGVDTIYF.